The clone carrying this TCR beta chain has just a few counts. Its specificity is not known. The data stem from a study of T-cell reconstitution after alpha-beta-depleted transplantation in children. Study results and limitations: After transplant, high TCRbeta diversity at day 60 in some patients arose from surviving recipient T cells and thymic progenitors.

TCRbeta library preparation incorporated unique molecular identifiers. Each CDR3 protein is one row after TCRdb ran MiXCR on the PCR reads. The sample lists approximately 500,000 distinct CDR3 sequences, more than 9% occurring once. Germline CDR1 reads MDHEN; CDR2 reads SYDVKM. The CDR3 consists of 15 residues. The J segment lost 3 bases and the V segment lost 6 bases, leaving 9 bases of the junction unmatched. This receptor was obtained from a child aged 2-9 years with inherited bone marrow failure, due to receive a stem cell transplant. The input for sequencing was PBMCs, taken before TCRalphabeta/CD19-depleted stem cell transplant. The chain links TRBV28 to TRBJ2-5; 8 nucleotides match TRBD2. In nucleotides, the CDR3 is TGTGCCAGCAGACCCCACACGGGACTAGAAGAGACCCAGTACTTC. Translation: CASRPHTGLEETQYF. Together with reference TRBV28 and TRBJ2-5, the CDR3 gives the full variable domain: DVKVTQSSRYLVKRTGEKVFLECVQDMDHENMFWYRQDPGLGLRLIYFSYDVKMKEKGDIPEGYSVSREKKERFSLILESASTNQTSMYLCASRPHTGLEETQYFGPGTRLLVL.